The present TCR beta chain was sequenced within a study of human T cells and chemical hapten exposure. Study-level background: Each patch test put 0.01% DPC on the upper back, and results were read at 6 days. A mostly female patient group had alopecia areata, totalis or universalis.

Points from the study as a whole: Those TCRs sitting above 1 in 1000 frequency stayed the same with DPC sensitization. Expanded TCRs grouped into significantly more large CDR3 similarity clusters than controls produced.

As to time point: patch test 1, 2 weeks after DPC sensitization. Specified treatment: therapeutic diphenylcyclopropenone sensitization with weekly scalp DPC. This clonotype has only a few counts. What it binds is unknown. One entry per CDR3 protein, called by TCRdb with MiXCR from the RACE reads. This repertoire shows around 380,000 distinct CDR3 sequences, roughly 4.8% found once; its top ten account for around 2%. The CDR3 is made up of 15 amino acids. Trimming left V 0 bases short and J 4 bases short, with 10 bases between. Per germline, CDR1 SGHVS and CDR2 FQNEAQ. This receptor was taken from a woman aged 45 to 65 with alopecia areata. Some clones in this sample may be carry-over from other donors' samples. The chain recombines TRBV7-8 with TRBJ2-1, with D possibly called TRBD1 or TRBD2 (5 bases each). Sequencing used whole blood, obtained in connection with sensitization to the hapten diphenylcyclopropenone (DPC). This CDR3 reads CASSLAGAAYNEQFF. In DNA form, the CDR3 reads TGTGCCAGCAGCTTAGCCGGGGCGGCATACAATGAGCAGTTCTTC.